Described below is a single T cell receptor beta chain sequence and its context. This sample is drawn from a study of blood T cell repertoires in COVID-19. Overall study: Material from acute and convalescent COVID-19 was sourced from the United States, Italy and Spain. The cDNA or gDNA used as material had been derived from T cells, B-cell-depleted T cells, or PBMCs.

Original analysis: From reference gene primer amplification, estimates of nucleated cell counts were derived. Assay: immunoSEQ multiplex PCR; the TCRdb copy retains only in-frame clones and omits some. That table supplies the V and J calls and clone size; D and trimming were determined from the DNA. The table includes more than 100,000 clones, roughly 87% detected once. Germline V gene sequence: CDR1 WNHNN, CDR2 SYGVQD (reference sequence). The CDR3 is 15 amino acids. V dropped 0 bases and J dropped 7; count of bases not matched to a gene: 4. The gene calls are TRBV10-1 and TRBJ2-1; 9 nucleotides align to TRBD1. Sample: peripheral blood. The origin of this receptor is a man in his fifties in a cohort sampled during active COVID-19. The CDR3 bases are TGCGCCAGCAGTGAGTCGTCTGGGACAGGGAATGAGCAGTTCTTC. This translates into CASSESSGTGNEQFF.